This TCR beta chain appears in the sequencing data of a study of cytomegalovirus exposure and HLA in healthy donors. Broader study findings: Immune exposure information comprised only CMV serostatus. A later analysis found common viral pathogens apparently linked to several of the most significant clusters.

This CDR3 has 16 residues. Germline V gene data show CDR1 as MNHNS and CDR2 as SASEGT. Trimming took 5 bases from V and 2 from J; bases not matched to a gene: 11. These donors, healthy bone marrow donors, were studied. About this clone itself: No antigen is known for it.

Both 60 Vbeta primers and 13 Jbeta primers went into the PCR. Produced via immunoSEQ multiplex PCR; TCRdb's table is partial and in-frame only. The sample carries tens of thousands of clones, roughly three quarters recorded once. The chain carries TRBV6-1 and TRBJ1-1, with 7 bases that match TRBD1. The sequenced material came from PBMCs. This sequence originates from a man aged 25-45 years in good health and CMV-seronegative. The CDR3 is CASSKGNRGGNTEAFF. The CDR3 DNA sequence: TGTGCCAGCAGTAAAGGAAACAGGGGTGGAAACACTGAAGCTTTCTTT.